This T cell receptor (beta chain) was identified in a study of T cells after posttransplantation cyclophosphamide. Peripheral blood was collected from the related graft donor on the marrow donation day. Study results and caveats: TRB clonality was highly associated with recipient CMV seropositivity and reactivation.

A remark on this clone: Its matching antigen is unknown.

Here immunoSEQ multiplex PCR was the method, and the copy in TCRdb shows in-frame clones only, minus some. This table holds around 66,000 clones, around 95% found once. The CDR3 contains 13 residues. CDR1 SGHNT and CDR2 YENEEA come from the germline V gene. V lost 4 bases, J lost 5 bases, and 9 bases lay in between. The receptor's source is a woman aged 25-40 years in good health and a related stem cell transplant donor. Sequenced: PBMCs. This chain connects TRBV11-3 to TRBJ2-1; D possibly corresponds to TRBD2 (5 bases). CDR3 sequence reads: CASSSGLDNEQFF. CDR3 DNA: TGTGCCAGCAGCTCTGGACTCGACAATGAGCAGTTCTTC.